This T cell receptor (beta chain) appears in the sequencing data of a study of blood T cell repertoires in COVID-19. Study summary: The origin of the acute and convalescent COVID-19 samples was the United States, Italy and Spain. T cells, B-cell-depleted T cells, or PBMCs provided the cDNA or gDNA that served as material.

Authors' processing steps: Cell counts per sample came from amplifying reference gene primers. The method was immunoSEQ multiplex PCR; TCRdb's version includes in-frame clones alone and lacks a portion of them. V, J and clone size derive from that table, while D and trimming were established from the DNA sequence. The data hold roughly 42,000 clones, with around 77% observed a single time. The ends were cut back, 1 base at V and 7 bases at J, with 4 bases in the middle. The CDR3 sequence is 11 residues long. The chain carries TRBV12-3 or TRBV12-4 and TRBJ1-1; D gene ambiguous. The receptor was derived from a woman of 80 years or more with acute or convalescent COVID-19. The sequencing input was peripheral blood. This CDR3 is CASSLGSEAFF. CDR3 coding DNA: TGTGCCAGCAGTTTAGGGAGTGAAGCTTTCTTT.